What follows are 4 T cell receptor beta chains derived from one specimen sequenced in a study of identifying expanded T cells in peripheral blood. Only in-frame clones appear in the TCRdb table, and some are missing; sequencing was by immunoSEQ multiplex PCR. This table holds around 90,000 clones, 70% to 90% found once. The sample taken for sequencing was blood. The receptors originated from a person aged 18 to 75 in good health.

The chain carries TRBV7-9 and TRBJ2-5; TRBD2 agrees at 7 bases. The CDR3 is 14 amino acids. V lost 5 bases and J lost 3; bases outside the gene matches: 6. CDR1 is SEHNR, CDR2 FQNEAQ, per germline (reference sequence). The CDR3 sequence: CASSPLAGEETQYF. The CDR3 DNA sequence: TGTGCCAGCAGCCCCCTCGCGGGGGAAGAGACCCAGTACTTC.

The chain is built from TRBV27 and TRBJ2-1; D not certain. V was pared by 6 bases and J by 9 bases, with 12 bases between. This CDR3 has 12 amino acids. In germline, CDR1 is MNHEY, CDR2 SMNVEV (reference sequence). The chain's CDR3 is CASSPLDGEQFF. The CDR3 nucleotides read TGTGCCAGCAGCCCGCTTGACGGTGAGCAGTTCTTC.

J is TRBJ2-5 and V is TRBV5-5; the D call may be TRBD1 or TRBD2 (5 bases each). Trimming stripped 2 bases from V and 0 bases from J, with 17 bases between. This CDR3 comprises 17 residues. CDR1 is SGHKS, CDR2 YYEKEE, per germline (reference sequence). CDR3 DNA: TGTGCCAGCAGCTTAAACCGGGACGGGACGTACCAAGAGACCCAGTACTTC. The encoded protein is CASSLNRDGTYQETQYF.

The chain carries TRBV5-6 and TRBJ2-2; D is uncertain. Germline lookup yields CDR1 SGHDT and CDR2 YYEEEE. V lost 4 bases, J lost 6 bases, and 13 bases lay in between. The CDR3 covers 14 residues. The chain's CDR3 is CASSAIGQPGELFF. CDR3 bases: TGTGCCAGCAGCGCGATTGGCCAACCCGGGGAGCTGTTTTTT. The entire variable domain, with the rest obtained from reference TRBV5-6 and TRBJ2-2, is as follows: DAGVTQSPTHLIKTRGQQVTLRCSPKSGHDTVSWYQQALGQGPQFIFQYYEEEERQRGNFPDRFSGHQFPNYSSELNVNALLLGDSALYLCASSAIGQPGELFFGEGSRLTVL.